This paragraph reports one T cell receptor (beta chain). The antigen remains undetermined. J was trimmed by 10 bases and V by 0 bases; bases with no gene match: 8. The CDR3 has 15 residues. CDR1 is LNHDA and CDR2 is SQIVND in the germline V gene (reference sequence). This record comes from a study of T cell repertoires in cytomegalovirus infection. About the study: From public TCR beta signatures came an indication of both CMV infection and matching HLA type.

Study-level findings and limits: CMV carriers having the relevant HLA were flagged by cumulative public TCR beta family frequency. HLA-C-restricted CMV-specific TCR beta clonotypes prevailed in the ex vivo response.

Using its own MiXCR run on the reads, TCRdb lists one record per CDR3 protein. The sample yields approximately 500,000 distinct CDR3 sequences, less than 30% seen once. J is TRBJ2-1 and V is TRBV19, with TRBD2 identical over 8 bases. The receptor was derived from a human donor in good health (CMV status not recorded). Some clones in this sample may be carry-over from other donors' samples. The material sequenced was PBMCs. CDR3 nucleotides: TGTGCCAGTAGTATAGATCGAGGTAGCGGGAACGAGCAGTTCTTC. This translates into CASSIDRGSGNEQFF.